This TCR beta chain was sequenced during a study of response to subunit inactivated influenza vaccine. TCRdb re-analysed the RT-PCR reads in MiXCR, keeping a single row per CDR3 protein. The table records 450,000 to 600,000 distinct CDR3 sequences, about 15% of them present only once. Regarding this clonotype: Its antigen is unknown.

Notes on the study in general: That few new T cells are recruited by each seasonal influenza vaccination was the authors' suggestion.

The sequence was obtained from a man in his fifties or sixties who received an inactivated influenza vaccine. The source was CD4+ T cells sorted from PBMCs, collected less than 30 months after vaccination.

For the CDR3, the DNA is TGTGCCAGCAGGTCGGCGCGGGGGGGCTTGGTCAATGAGCAGTTCTTC. Amino acids: CASRSARGGLVNEQFF. The rearrangement joins TRBV6-1 to TRBJ2-1; TRBD2 matches 9 bases. The CDR3 extends over 16 amino acids. J gave up 6 bases and V 6 bases, and 12 bases lay outside the gene matches. Germline values: CDR1 MNHNS, CDR2 SASEGT.